Following are 21 T cell receptor beta chains from one sample sequenced in a study of blood T cell repertoires in COVID-19. Using immunoSEQ multiplex PCR, the repertoire was profiled, and TCRdb retains in-frame clones only, with some absent. The table has tens of thousands of clones, around four fifths seen once. Sequenced sample: peripheral blood. The receptors were gathered from a woman older than 75 with acute or convalescent COVID-19.

The chain combines TRBV27 with TRBJ1-6, with 11 bases that match TRBD1. J lost 7 bases, V lost 6 bases, and 8 bases had no gene match. Per the germline V gene, CDR1 is MNHEY and CDR2 is SMNVEV (reference sequence). The CDR3 covers 16 residues. The CDR3 loop is CASRGQGVGMNSPLHF. CDR3 DNA sequence: TGTGCCAGCAGGGGACAGGGGGTCGGCATGAATTCACCCCTCCACTTT.

This clone showed up just a few times. This chain joins TRBV19 and TRBJ2-7; D gene uncertain. This CDR3 region has 13 residues. V was trimmed by 4 bases and J by 2 bases, leaving 9 bases between them. The germline CDR1 and CDR2 sequences are LNHDA and SQIVND (reference sequence). Here the CDR3 reads CASSTRITYEQYF. The CDR3 DNA sequence: TGTGCCAGTAGTACGCGGATCACCTACGAGCAGTACTTC.

The chain links TRBV25-1 to TRBJ2-7; D perhaps matches TRBD1 (5 bases). The CDR3 has 12 residues. Trimming removed 8 bases from V and 2 bases from J, with 10 bases in between. The germline V gene encodes CDR1 MGHDK and CDR2 SYGVNS. CDR3 protein: CASGANAYEQYF. Here the CDR3 DNA reads TGTGCCAGCGGGGCAAACGCCTACGAGCAGTACTTC.

The rearrangement links TRBV2 to TRBJ1-1; D is undetermined. The CDR3 contains 14 residues. V was shortened by 6 bases and J by 1 base, with 12 bases between the two germline ends. Germline assignment: CDR1 SNHLY and CDR2 FYNNEI. This CDR3 reads CASRLAGSNTEAFF. In DNA form, the CDR3 reads TGTGCCAGCAGGTTGGCAGGATCGAACACTGAAGCTTTCTTT.

The chain carries TRBV7-9 and TRBJ1-3; 9 bases fit TRBD1. CDR1 and CDR2 from the germline V gene are SEHNR and FQNEAQ (reference sequence). The CDR3 is made up of 16 amino acids. The V segment lost 4 bases and the J segment 2 bases; nucleotides outside the gene matches: 6. The chain's CDR3 is CASSSTTGGPGNTIYF. CDR3 nucleotide sequence: TGTGCCAGCAGCTCGACGACAGGGGGACCTGGAAACACCATATATTTT.

DNA of the CDR3: TGTGCCAGCAATATGGGACTAGAGGGTTCACCCCTCCACTTT. Amino acids: CASNMGLEGSPLHF. The J gene is TRBJ1-6, the V gene TRBV27, with a tentative D call TRBD1 (5 bases). Germline V gives CDR1 MNHEY, CDR2 SMNVEV (reference sequence). V was shortened by 7 bases and J by 9 bases, with 16 bases between the two germline ends. The CDR3 covers 14 residues.

The chain employs TRBV18 and TRBJ2-2; maybe TRBD1 (5 bases). V lost 6 bases, J lost 0 bases, and 8 bases lay in between. Germline V gives CDR1 KGHSH, CDR2 LQKENI. CDR3 length: 14 residues. Here the CDR3 DNA reads TGTGCCAGCTCTCCGGACACGAACACCGGGGAGCTGTTTTTT. Protein: CASSPDTNTGELFF. The entire variable domain, with the rest obtained from reference TRBV18 and TRBJ2-2, is as follows: NAGVMQNPRHLVRRRGQEARLRCSPMKGHSHVYWYRQLPEEGLKFMVYLQKENIIDESGMPKERFSAEFPKEGPSILRIQQVVRGDSAAYFCASSPDTNTGELFFGEGSRLTVL.

The chain is built from TRBV7-2 and TRBJ2-1; possibly TRBD1 for D (5 bases). The CDR3 covers 13 residues. Trimming stripped 1 base from V and 10 bases from J, with 11 bases between. From germline, CDR1 is SGHTA and CDR2 FQGNSA. The CDR3, as DNA: TGTGCCAGCAGCTTAGACACAGCAGGGGAGCAGTTCTTC. Translated: CASSLDTAGEQFF.

The chain recombines TRBV7-3 with TRBJ1-6; D is possibly TRBD1 (6 bases). Germline assignment: CDR1 SGHTA and CDR2 FQGTGA. This CDR3 contains 13 residues. Trimming shortened V by 0 bases and J by 11 bases, and 8 bases separated the two germline ends. The CDR3 DNA follows: TGTGCCAGCAGCTTAACGGACAGTACACCCCTCCACTTT. Residues: CASSLTDSTPLHF.

V gene TRBV4-2 combines with J gene TRBJ2-1, with D perhaps matching TRBD2 (5 bases). Germline-derived CDR1 and CDR2 are LGHNA and YNFKEQ. The V gene lost 0 bases and the J gene lost 9 bases, with 15 bases spanning the gap. The CDR3 consists of 15 residues. CDR3 DNA: TGTGCCAGCAGCCAAGATTTGCGTAGTAGCGCTGAGCAGTTCTTC. Translated: CASSQDLRSSAEQFF.

V is TRBV30 and J is TRBJ1-2; TRBD1 might be the D (5 bases). V was cut by 2 bases and J by 0 bases, with 16 bases left in between. CDR1 GTSNPN and CDR2 SVGIG come from the germline V gene (reference sequence). The CDR3 contains 16 residues. In nucleotides, the CDR3 is TGTGCCTGGAGTCGATTTCCCAGGGAAACTAACTATGGCTACACCTTC. As protein: CAWSRFPRETNYGYTF.

The rearrangement links TRBV2 to TRBJ1-5; 7 nucleotides agree with TRBD1. V trimming: 5 bases; J trimming: 3 bases; junction bases outside the gene matches: 4. The CDR3 has 14 residues. Per the germline V gene, CDR1 is SNHLY and CDR2 is FYNNEI. DNA for the CDR3: TGTGCCAGCAGTCGGGACAGCTCCAATCAGCCCCAGCATTTT. Its translation: CASSRDSSNQPQHF.

In its sample, this clone was seen many times. J is TRBJ2-2 and V is TRBV14, with 8 positions matching TRBD2. The CDR3 extends over 15 amino acids. V dropped 4 bases and J dropped 5; count of bases not matched to a gene: 6. Germline CDR1 reads SGHDN; CDR2 reads FVKESK. CDR3 in amino acids: CASSLGGGSTGELFF. The DNA of the CDR3 is TGTGCCAGCAGCCTCGGGGGGGGATCGACCGGGGAGCTGTTTTTT.

The chain joins TRBV18 to TRBJ2-7; 8 nucleotides agree with TRBD2. The CDR3 has 13 amino acids. The germline CDR1 and CDR2 sequences are KGHSH and LQKENI. The trim removed 3 bases at V and 6 bases at J, leaving 4 bases unmatched. The CDR3 region is CASSPGTRVEQYF. The CDR3 region has the DNA TGTGCCAGCTCACCGGGGACTAGAGTCGAGCAGTACTTC.

This rearrangement joins TRBV4-1 to TRBJ1-1, with a possible D match to TRBD1 (5 bases). Looked up from germline, CDR1 is MGHRA and CDR2 is YSYEKL. The CDR3 is 15 residues long. Deletions cut 0 bases from V and 7 bases from J, with 15 bases between. The CDR3: CASSQDQTERIEAFF. The CDR3, as DNA: TGCGCCAGCAGCCAAGATCAGACAGAGAGGATTGAAGCTTTCTTT.

The rearrangement joins TRBV14 to TRBJ2-5, with 7 bases that match TRBD1. CDR1 and CDR2 (germline): SGHDN, FVKESK. The CDR3 length is 15 residues. V gave up 6 bases and J gave up 1 base; unmatched junction bases: 8. This chain's CDR3 is CASSHLTGSQETQYF. The DNA for the CDR3 is TGTGCCAGCAGTCATTTGACAGGGAGCCAAGAGACCCAGTACTTC.

The V and J genes are TRBV4-2 and TRBJ1-1; D possibly corresponds to TRBD1 (6 bases). The V gene lost 1 base and the J gene lost 6 bases, with 15 bases spanning the gap. The CDR3 loop spans 15 amino acids. Germline-derived CDR1 and CDR2 are LGHNA and YNFKEQ. The CDR3 sequence is CASSQVDLQGAEAFF. DNA for the CDR3: TGTGCCAGCAGCCAAGTAGATTTACAGGGCGCTGAAGCTTTCTTT.

The gene calls are TRBV7-7 and TRBJ2-2; maybe TRBD1 (7 bases). CDR3 length equals 20 residues. V was clipped by 0 bases and J by 0 bases, with 20 bases between them. Germline V gene data show CDR1 as SSHAT and CDR2 as FNYEAQ (reference sequence). The CDR3 region is CASSLAAGQKKDSNTGELFF. In nucleotides, the CDR3 is TGTGCCAGCAGCTTAGCGGCGGGACAGAAAAAAGACTCGAACACCGGGGAGCTGTTTTTT.

For the CDR3, the DNA is TGTGCCAGCAGCTACTCAGGGACAGGGACTGAAGCTTTCTTT. Residues: CASSYSGTGTEAFF. V gene TRBV7-3 combines with J gene TRBJ1-1; 9 nucleotides match TRBD1. Germline V CDR1 and CDR2: SGHTA, FQGTGA. This CDR3 has 14 amino acids. V shed 4 bases and J 5 bases; nucleotides not matched to a gene: 5.

The chain recombines TRBV21-1 with TRBJ1-2; TRBD1 is the table's D call, not checked against the DNA. TRBV21-1 is termed a pseudogene. This CDR3 is 14 amino acids long. The CDR3 reads CASSKGAPNYGYTF. The DNA for the CDR3 is TGTGCCAGCAGCAAAGGGGCACCTAACTATGGCTACACCTTC.

V is TRBV12-3 or TRBV12-4 and J is TRBJ2-7; D is ambiguous. V lost 6 bases, J lost 1 base, and 7 bases lay in between. CDR3 length: 12 residues. The CDR3, as DNA: TGTGCCAGCAGGTCAGGTTCCTACGAGCAGTACTTC. It codes for CASRSGSYEQYF.